A selection of T cell receptor beta chains follows, all from one sample in a study of regulatory T cells in long-lasting Graves disease. TCRdb re-analysed the multiplex PCR reads in MiXCR, keeping a single row per CDR3 protein. The data hold a few hundred thousand distinct CDR3 sequences, with about a sixth observed a single time. These data also formed part of another study, on T cells in Graves' hyperthyroidism and ophthalmopathy.

The specimen was peripheral blood mononuclear cells (PBMCs), collected at new diagnosis, from a patient treated with antithyroid drugs. Every receptor here comes from a woman aged 18-29 years with Graves disease. Both conserved end residues are part of each CDR3. D genes are given only for firm matches. A clone size is listed for some rows: how often the clone was seen (once, few, many), or a class if it is expanded.

v_gene: TRBV6-5
abundance: NA
j_gene: TRBJ2-7
d_gene: NA
CDR3nt: TGTGCCAGCAGTTACTCGAGCGAAGCGAACTACGAGCAGTACTTC
CDR3aa: CASSYSSEANYEQYF

v_gene: TRBV18
abundance: many
j_gene: TRBJ2-1
d_gene: TRBD2
CDR3nt: TGTGCCAGCTCACCACCCGGCGGGAGGTACGATGAGCAGTTCTTC
CDR3aa: CASSPPGGRYDEQFF

v_gene: TRBV5-1
abundance: NA
j_gene: TRBJ2-1
d_gene: NA
CDR3nt: TGCGCCAGCAGCCTCCGGATGCGGCGCGACAATGAGCAGTTCTTC
CDR3aa: CASSLRMRRDNEQFF

v_gene: TRBV27
abundance: NA
j_gene: TRBJ2-6
d_gene: TRBD1
CDR3nt: TGTGCCAGCAGTCCCCGGACAGGGGAACCCAACGTCCTGACTTTC
CDR3aa: CASSPRTGEPNVLTF

v_gene: TRBV6-1
abundance: few
j_gene: TRBJ2-7
d_gene: NA
CDR3nt: TGTGCCAGCACCCCTCTCGGGCGGGTCCACTACGAGCGGTACTTC
CDR3aa: CASTPLGRVHYERYF

v_gene: TRBV28
abundance: many
j_gene: TRBJ1-1
d_gene: NA
CDR3nt: TGTGCCAGCAGTCCCCCCTTGGTCGTCTCTGAAGCTTTCTTT
CDR3aa: CASSPPLVVSEAFF

v_gene: TRBV6-5
abundance: many
j_gene: TRBJ2-3
d_gene: TRBD1
CDR3nt: TGTGCCAGCAGTTACGGAGACAGGGGGCGTTCAGATACGCAGTATTTT
CDR3aa: CASSYGDRGRSDTQYF

v_gene: TRBV6-1
abundance: many
j_gene: TRBJ1-4
d_gene: NA
CDR3nt: TGTGCCAGCAGTGATCGGGGGATAGGGGAAAAACTGTTTTTT
CDR3aa: CASSDRGIGEKLFF

v_gene: TRBV12-3/TRBV12-4
abundance: many
j_gene: TRBJ2-7
d_gene: TRBD2
CDR3nt: TGTGCCAGCAGTCGTACCCAGACTAGCGGGAGTCCCTACGAGCAGTACTTC
CDR3aa: CASSRTQTSGSPYEQYF

v_gene: TRBV18
abundance: NA
j_gene: TRBJ2-7
d_gene: NA
CDR3nt: TGTGCCAGCTCACCCGGGGGGCGTACCTCCTACGAGCAGTACTTC
CDR3aa: CASSPGGRTSYEQYF

v_gene: TRBV30
abundance: NA
j_gene: TRBJ2-7
d_gene: TRBD2
CDR3nt: TGTGCCTGGAAGCGGGGGTCCTCCTACGAGCAGTACTTC
CDR3aa: CAWKRGSSYEQYF

v_gene: TRBV2
abundance: many
j_gene: TRBJ1-1
d_gene: NA
CDR3nt: TGTGCCTCCACCGACAGGTCGACTGAAGCTTTCTTT
CDR3aa: CASTDRSTEAFF

v_gene: TRBV7-2
abundance: NA
j_gene: TRBJ2-7
d_gene: TRBD1
CDR3nt: TGTGCCAGTAGCAGACAGGGTATGACGGCCTACGAGCAGTACTTC
CDR3aa: CASSRQGMTAYEQYF

v_gene: TRBV6-2/TRBV6-3
abundance: NA
j_gene: TRBJ2-5
d_gene: NA
CDR3nt: TGTGCCAGCAGTTCTGCACAAGAGACCCAGTACTTC
CDR3aa: CASSSAQETQYF

v_gene: TRBV5-4
abundance: few
j_gene: TRBJ2-2
d_gene: NA
CDR3nt: TGTGCCAGCAGCTCTGGGACCAACACCGGGGAGCTGTTTTTT
CDR3aa: CASSSGTNTGELFF

v_gene: TRBV7-9
abundance: many
j_gene: TRBJ2-3
d_gene: NA
CDR3nt: TGTGCCAGCAGGTTCTACGATACGCAGTATTTT
CDR3aa: CASRFYDTQYF

v_gene: TRBV10-2
abundance: many
j_gene: TRBJ2-7
d_gene: NA
CDR3nt: TGCGCCAGCACGAGTGATAGGGGCTACGAGCAGTACTTC
CDR3aa: CASTSDRGYEQYF

v_gene: TRBV2
abundance: few
j_gene: TRBJ2-2
d_gene: TRBD2
CDR3nt: TGTGCCAGCAGCCCCCGACTAGCGGGAGAACGAAGCACCGGGGAGCTGTTTTTT
CDR3aa: CASSPRLAGERSTGELFF

v_gene: TRBV6-1
abundance: many
j_gene: TRBJ2-3
d_gene: TRBD2
CDR3nt: TGTGCCACCAGGCCGGGAGGGCGCACAGATACGCAGTATTTT
CDR3aa: CATRPGGRTDTQYF

v_gene: TRBV29-1
abundance: many
j_gene: TRBJ2-1
d_gene: NA
CDR3nt: TGCAGCGTTGACGAGCAGTTCTTC
CDR3aa: CSVDEQFF

v_gene: TRBV20-1
abundance: many
j_gene: TRBJ2-7
d_gene: TRBD1
CDR3nt: TGCAGTGCTAGCCCATCCGGACAGGGACACGAGCAGTACTTC
CDR3aa: CSASPSGQGHEQYF

v_gene: TRBV4-1
abundance: few
j_gene: TRBJ2-3
d_gene: TRBD2
CDR3nt: TGCGCCAGCAGCAAATCTAGCGGGAGTGGTACAGATACGCAGTATTTT
CDR3aa: CASSKSSGSGTDTQYF

v_gene: TRBV3-1
abundance: NA
j_gene: TRBJ2-5
d_gene: NA
CDR3nt: TGTGCCAGCAGCCACGGGGCAAGGGAGACCCAGTACTTC
CDR3aa: CASSHGARETQYF

v_gene: TRBV11-2
abundance: many
j_gene: TRBJ2-7
d_gene: NA
CDR3nt: TGTGCCAGCAGCTTCGTACCGACTAAGACAGAAAGGCGTGGGTATACTTCCTACGAGCAGTACTTC
CDR3aa: CASSFVPTKTERRGYTSYEQYF

v_gene: TRBV6-1
abundance: many
j_gene: TRBJ2-7
d_gene: NA
CDR3nt: TGTGCCAGCATGGGGGTCTACGAGCAGTACTTC
CDR3aa: CASMGVYEQYF

v_gene: TRBV28
abundance: many
j_gene: TRBJ2-7
d_gene: NA
CDR3nt: TGTGCCAGCAGTTTGCCTCCTTACGAGCAGTACTTC
CDR3aa: CASSLPPYEQYF

v_gene: TRBV2
abundance: many
j_gene: TRBJ2-2
d_gene: TRBD2
CDR3nt: TGTGCCAGCAGTGAAGCCGGACTAGCGGGAGCTCGGGGCACCGGGGAGCTGTTTTTT
CDR3aa: CASSEAGLAGARGTGELFF

v_gene: TRBV12-3/TRBV12-4
abundance: many
j_gene: TRBJ2-1
d_gene: NA
CDR3nt: TGTGCCAGCATCACCTGGGGCCCGAAGCGCACCTACAATGAGCAGTTCTTC
CDR3aa: CASITWGPKRTYNEQFF